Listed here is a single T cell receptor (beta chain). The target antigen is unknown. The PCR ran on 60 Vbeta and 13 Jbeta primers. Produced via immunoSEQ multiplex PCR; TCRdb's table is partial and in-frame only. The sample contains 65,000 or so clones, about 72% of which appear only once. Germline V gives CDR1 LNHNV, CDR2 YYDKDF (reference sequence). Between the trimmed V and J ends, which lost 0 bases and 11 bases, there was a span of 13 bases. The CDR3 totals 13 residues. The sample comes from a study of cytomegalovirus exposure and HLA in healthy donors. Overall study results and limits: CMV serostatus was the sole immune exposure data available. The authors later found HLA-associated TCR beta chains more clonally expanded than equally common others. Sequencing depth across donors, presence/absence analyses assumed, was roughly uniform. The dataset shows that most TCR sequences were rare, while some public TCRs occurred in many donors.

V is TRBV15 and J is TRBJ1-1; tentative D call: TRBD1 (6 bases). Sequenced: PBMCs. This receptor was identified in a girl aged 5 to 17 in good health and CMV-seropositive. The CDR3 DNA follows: TGTGCCACCAGCAGAGATGGGCGGGGGCCGGCTTTCTTT. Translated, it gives CATSRDGRGPAFF.